These T cell receptor beta chains were read from a single sample in a study of cytomegalovirus exposure and HLA in healthy donors. TCRdb keeps only in-frame clones here, not all; method: immunoSEQ multiplex PCR. This table has roughly 120,000 clones, about 80% appearing once. The sequenced sample was PBMCs. The receptor set was obtained from a woman between 40 and 50 years old in good health and CMV-seropositive. CDR3s include the opening cysteine and the closing phenylalanine or tryptophan. The listing skips clone size in some rows; elsewhere it reads once, few, many or a size class.

j_call v_call clone_size cdr3_aa
TRBJ1-4 TRBV5-1 - CASSEYGATNEKLFF
TRBJ2-3 TRBV5-1 - CASSIAGTSGGQASTDTQYF
TRBJ1-5 TRBV19 once CASSIEGGWSNQPQHF
TRBJ1-4 TRBV7-9 - CASSSGLRGTNEKLFF
TRBJ2-1 TRBV4-3 - CASSPLQGGLDEQFF
TRBJ1-1 TRBV2 - CASRIGQGVAEAFF
TRBJ2-7 TRBV27 - CASSLRFGSGRFSYEQYF
TRBJ1-5 TRBV27 - CASSLRQGNQPQHF
TRBJ2-1 TRBV4-3 - CASSHPGTKNEQFF
TRBJ1-2 TRBV6-1 - CASSDRGRGADNYGYTF
TRBJ2-7 TRBV5-1 - CASSLTSGSPYEQYF
TRBJ1-4 TRBV29-1 - CSVAPQGAGEKLFF
TRBJ2-1 TRBV6-5 once CASSYGRSSYNEQFF
TRBJ2-2 TRBV6-4 few CASSDGDTGELFF
TRBJ2-1 TRBV5-1 - CASSSTGNEQFF